What follows are 25 T cell receptor beta chains derived from one specimen sequenced in a study of shared clonotypes between healthy human individuals. Sequencing used immunoSEQ multiplex PCR; TCRdb keeps in-frame clones, though not all of them. This table holds about 2.3 million clones, over 90% found once. What was sequenced was naive CD4+ T cells from PBMCs. Subset in this sample: CD45RA+ positively selected. Receptors were obtained from a man aged 18 to 35 in good health. Some clones in this sample may be carry-over from other donors' samples.

This sequence joins TRBV10-2 and TRBJ1-5; 7 bases line up with TRBD1. The CDR3 extends over 15 amino acids. The V gene's germline CDR1 is WSHSY and CDR2 SAAADI. V dropped 4 bases and J dropped 2; count of bases not matched to a gene: 5. The CDR3 here is CASSGTGAGNQPQHF. CDR3 nucleotides: TGCGCCAGCAGTGGAACAGGGGCTGGCAATCAGCCCCAGCATTTT.

Regarding this clone: The same CDR3 also results from other DNA sequences found in this sample. The gene calls are TRBV7-9 and TRBJ1-2, with D maybe TRBD1 (6 bases). Germline V lookup: CDR1 SEHNR, CDR2 FQNEAQ (reference sequence). This CDR3 contains 12 residues. V was clipped by 1 base and J by 7 bases, with 7 bases between them. The CDR3 here is CASSLEGGGYTF. The CDR3 DNA reads as TGTGCCAGCAGCTTAGAAGGGGGTGGCTACACCTTC.

The V gene is TRBV5-6, the J gene TRBJ1-4; D is uncertain. Germline loops: CDR1 SGHDT, CDR2 YYEEEE. CDR3 length: 13 residues. Deletions cut 2 bases from V and 7 bases from J, with 9 bases between. CDR3 loop: CASSLRTAEKLFF. The DNA for the CDR3 is TGTGCCAGCAGCTTACGCACCGCTGAAAAACTGTTTTTT.

V and J are TRBV27 and TRBJ2-2; tentatively, D is TRBD1 (6 bases). The length of the CDR3 is 13 residues. Germline loops: CDR1 MNHEY, CDR2 SMNVEV (reference sequence). The germline V and J ends were trimmed by 7 bases and 2 bases, with 8 bases remaining between them. The CDR3 region has the DNA TGTGCCAGCAAACAGGGAAACACCGGGGAGCTGTTTTTT. It yields the protein CASKQGNTGELFF.

The chain couples TRBV28 to TRBJ2-5; D call uncertain. The CDR3 contains 14 residues. Trimming took off 4 bases at V and 5 bases at J, with 14 bases between the two ends. Per the germline V gene, CDR1 is MDHEN and CDR2 is SYDVKM. This CDR3 reads CASSSPGRFETQYF. In DNA form, the CDR3 reads TGTGCCAGCAGTTCCCCCGGCCGATTTGAGACCCAGTACTTC.

This rearrangement joins TRBV9 to TRBJ1-1, with D possibly TRBD1 on 6 matching bases. Trimming removed 0 bases at V and 4 bases at J, with 13 bases between. From germline, CDR1 is SGDLS and CDR2 YYNGEE. The CDR3 extends over 15 amino acids. CDR3 bases: TGTGCCAGCAGCGTAGTTCAGGGGTTCAGCACTGAAGCTTTCTTT. It specifies CASSVVQGFSTEAFF.

CDR3 residues: CASSKSSDKQFF. The CDR3 nucleotides are TGTGCCAGCAGCAAAAGTAGCGATAAGCAGTTCTTC. This sequence joins TRBV28 and TRBJ2-1; perhaps TRBD2 as D (5 bases). Germline-derived CDR1 and CDR2 are MDHEN and SYDVKM. With 6 bases removed from V and 11 bases from J, the gap between germline ends came to 14 bases. CDR3 size: 12 residues.

The rearrangement joins TRBV4-2 to TRBJ1-4; possibly TRBD1 for D (6 bases). Germline assignment: CDR1 LGHNA and CDR2 YNFKEQ. V was cut by 1 base and J by 4 bases, with 16 bases left in between. The CDR3 covers 17 residues. The CDR3: CASSQGGRGARNEKLFF. In DNA form, the CDR3 reads TGTGCCAGCAGCCAAGGCGGTCGGGGGGCGCGTAATGAAAAACTGTTTTTT.

This chain links TRBV18 with TRBJ2-4; D is unresolved. The CDR3 extends over 16 amino acids. The germline V gene encodes CDR1 KGHSH and CDR2 LQKENI. Trimming cost V 5 bases and J 0 bases, with 14 bases left between them. The CDR3 nucleotides read TGTGCCAGCTCAAGTACAGCCGACCTAGCCAAAAACATTCAGTACTTC. Protein: CASSSTADLAKNIQYF. Based on the CDR3 plus reference TRBV18 and TRBJ2-4, the full variable domain is NAGVMQNPRHLVRRRGQEARLRCSPMKGHSHVYWYRQLPEEGLKFMVYLQKENIIDESGMPKERFSAEFPKEGPSILRIQQVVRGDSAAYFCASSSTADLAKNIQYFGAGTRLSVL.

The V gene is TRBV5-1, the J gene TRBJ2-3, with D perhaps TRBD1 (6 bases). V was clipped by 4 bases and J by 2 bases, with 17 bases between them. The V gene's germline CDR1 is SGHRS and CDR2 YFSETQ. The CDR3 is 16 amino acids. CDR3: CASSLEGDHTTDTQYF. The DNA of the CDR3 is TGCGCCAGCAGCCTCGAGGGGGACCATACCACAGATACGCAGTATTTT.

The rearrangement joins TRBV28 to TRBJ2-7; D is tentatively TRBD1 or TRBD2 (5 bases each). The germline V gene encodes CDR1 MDHEN and CDR2 SYDVKM. With 7 bases removed from V and 2 bases from J, the gap between germline ends came to 24 bases. The CDR3 is 17 amino acids. The CDR3 loop reads CASTSLMGENTPYEQYF. DNA for the CDR3: TGTGCCAGCACCTCCCTTATGGGGGAGAACACCCCCTACGAGCAGTACTTC.

Points on this clone: This sample includes further DNA sequences coding for the same CDR3. V gene TRBV5-1 combines with J gene TRBJ1-4; maybe TRBD1 (5 bases). Germline assignment: CDR1 SGHRS and CDR2 YFSETQ. The V end was cut by 2 bases, the J end by 0 bases, with 5 bases between. The CDR3 has 14 amino acids. CDR3 sequence (DNA): TGCGCCAGCAGCTTAGGGGCAACTAATGAAAAACTGTTTTTT. The encoded protein is CASSLGATNEKLFF.

The chain has TRBV2 and TRBJ2-3; 9 nucleotides line up with TRBD1. Losses at the gene ends were 10 bases for V and 1 base for J; bases not matched to a gene: 3. The CDR3 consists of 13 residues. Germline-derived CDR1 and CDR2 are SNHLY and FYNNEI. DNA for the CDR3: TGTGCCAAGGGGGACAGGGGCACAGATACGCAGTATTTT. Amino acids: CAKGDRGTDTQYF.

The rearrangement uses TRBV2 and TRBJ2-1; a possible D gene is TRBD2 (6 bases). V was shortened by 5 bases and J by 3 bases, with 11 bases between the two germline ends. In germline, CDR1 is SNHLY, CDR2 FYNNEI. This CDR3 comprises 14 residues. The CDR3 sequence is CASSPGLGYNEQFF. DNA of the CDR3: TGTGCCAGCAGTCCGGGACTCGGCTACAATGAGCAGTTCTTC.

This clone was recorded only once. The gene calls are TRBV14 and TRBJ2-2; maybe TRBD2 (6 bases). The CDR3 is made up of 16 amino acids. Per the germline V gene, CDR1 is SGHDN and CDR2 is FVKESK. Trimming stripped 4 bases from V and 2 bases from J, with 14 bases between. The DNA for the CDR3 is TGTGCCAGCAGCCCTACACGGGGACTCAACACCGGGGAGCTGTTTTTT. Translation: CASSPTRGLNTGELFF.

The chain links TRBV5-1 to TRBJ2-6, with 7 bases identical to TRBD2. CDR3 size: 21 residues. CDR1 SGHRS and CDR2 YFSETQ come from the germline V gene. V lost 4 bases and J lost 5; bases outside the gene matches: 24. CDR3 protein: CASSRVGGSPPPDWRANVLTF. The DNA of the CDR3 is TGCGCCAGCAGCCGTGTGGGCGGGAGCCCCCCGCCGGACTGGCGGGCCAACGTCCTGACTTTC.

This chain connects TRBV19 to TRBJ2-4; TRBD1 matches 7 bases. The V gene end was trimmed by 2 bases and the J gene end by 6 bases; junction bases not matched to a gene: 10. Germline lookup yields CDR1 LNHDA and CDR2 SQIVND (reference sequence). The CDR3 loop spans 16 amino acids. This CDR3 reads CASSIYAFGDRNIQYF. The CDR3 DNA reads as TGTGCCAGTAGTATATACGCCTTTGGGGACAGAAACATTCAGTACTTC.

On this clone: The sample carries other DNA sequences with the same CDR3. J is TRBJ2-5 and V is TRBV5-1, with 10 bases aligning to TRBD2. The V segment lost 4 bases and the J segment 1 base; nucleotides outside the gene matches: 4. Germline-derived CDR1 and CDR2 are SGHRS and YFSETQ. CDR3 length equals 15 residues. This chain's CDR3 is CASSRTSGTQETQYF. In nucleotides, the CDR3 is TGCGCCAGCAGCCGGACTAGCGGAACCCAAGAGACCCAGTACTTC.

The V gene is TRBV19, the J gene TRBJ2-1, with a weak D call TRBD1 (6 bases). V lost 2 bases and J 4 bases, leaving 12 bases between the germline ends. The CDR3 runs to 15 residues. The germline V gene has CDR1 LNHDA and CDR2 SQIVND (reference sequence). Here the CDR3 reads CASSIRQGPYNEQFF. As DNA, the CDR3 is TGTGCCAGTAGTATACGGCAGGGGCCGTACAATGAGCAGTTCTTC. The variable domain in full, with the rest retrieved from reference TRBV19 and TRBJ2-1, is DGGITQSPKYLFRKEGQNVTLSCEQNLNHDAMYWYRQDPGQGLRLIYYSQIVNDFQKGDIAEGYSVSREKKESFPLTVTSAQKNPTAFYLCASSIRQGPYNEQFFGPGTRLTVL.

The chain couples TRBV19 to TRBJ2-2; D gene uncertain. CDR3 length: 12 residues. Per germline, CDR1 LNHDA and CDR2 SQIVND (reference sequence). V was pared by 6 bases and J by 7 bases, with 9 bases between. This chain's CDR3 is CASRHLNGELFF. The CDR3 region has the DNA TGTGCCAGTAGACACCTTAACGGGGAGCTGTTTTTT.

The chain has TRBV28 and TRBJ2-7, with D perhaps TRBD2 (6 bases). The length of the CDR3 is 14 residues. The ends were cut back, 6 bases at V and 0 bases at J, with 12 bases in the middle. Germline CDR1 MDHEN, CDR2 SYDVKM. The CDR3 DNA follows: TGTGCCAGCAGGTCGACTAGACACTCCTACGAGCAGTACTTC. Translated: CASRSTRHSYEQYF.

The chain has TRBV5-1 and TRBJ1-4, with no clear D. V lost 1 base and J lost 3, with 13 bases in between. This CDR3 is built from 16 residues. Germline CDR1 and CDR2: SGHRS and YFSETQ. The CDR3 region is CASSLSSFDSNEKLFF. The CDR3 DNA is TGCGCCAGCAGCTTGAGCAGCTTTGATTCTAATGAAAAACTGTTTTTT.

The genes are TRBV28 and TRBJ1-4, with 11 bases fitting TRBD1. The J segment lost 3 bases and the V segment lost 6 bases, leaving 12 bases of the junction unmatched. In germline, CDR1 is MDHEN, CDR2 SYDVKM. The CDR3 has 18 residues. CDR3 sequence (DNA): TGTGCCAGCAGCAACGTGGGACAGGGGGAATGGGCTAATGAAAAACTGTTTTTT. The encoded protein is CASSNVGQGEWANEKLFF.

The rearrangement uses TRBV7-2 and TRBJ1-5; the D gene is possibly TRBD1 (5 bases). V shed 6 bases and J shed 7 bases, with 19 bases lying between them. CDR3 size: 15 residues. CDR1 and CDR2 from the germline V gene are SGHTA and FQGNSA. In DNA form, the CDR3 reads TGTGCCAGCAGTCAAACAGCTGGGACGGGACAGCCCCAGCATTTT. Amino acids: CASSQTAGTGQPQHF.

The chain recombines TRBV5-1 with TRBJ1-2, with TRBD1 matching 8 bases. J gave up 1 base and V 4 bases, and 3 bases lay outside the gene matches. The CDR3 spans 14 residues. The germline CDR1 and CDR2 sequences are SGHRS and YFSETQ. The CDR3 loop reads CASSPDRDNYGYTF. CDR3 nucleotide sequence: TGCGCCAGCAGCCCGGACAGGGATAACTATGGCTACACCTTC. The entire variable domain, with the rest obtained from reference TRBV5-1 and TRBJ1-2, is as follows: KAGVTQTPRYLIKTRGQQVTLSCSPISGHRSVSWYQQTPGQGLQFLFEYFSETQRNKGNFPGRFSGRQFSNSRSEMNVSTLELGDSALYLCASSPDRDNYGYTFGSGTRLTVV.